Below are 27 T cell receptor beta chains sequenced from a single sample in a study of blood T cell repertoires in COVID-19. Produced via immunoSEQ multiplex PCR; TCRdb's table is partial and in-frame only. The table includes 120,000 to 150,000 clones, 82% detected once. Sequencing was done on a sample of peripheral blood. These receptors were taken from a woman aged 80 or over with acute or convalescent COVID-19.

This chain links TRBV7-2 with TRBJ2-1, with D perhaps matching TRBD2 (5 bases). There are 12 residues in the CDR3. Between the trimmed V and J ends, which lost 1 base and 12 bases, there was a span of 10 bases. Per the germline V gene, CDR1 is SGHTA and CDR2 is FQGNSA. This chain's CDR3 is CASSLEGRGQFF. The CDR3 bases are TGTGCCAGCAGCTTAGAGGGCCGGGGGCAGTTCTTC.

The chain has TRBV11-2 and TRBJ2-3, with 7 bases lining up with TRBD1. Germline CDR1 is SGHAT and CDR2 is FQNNGV. V dropped 5 bases and J dropped 2; count of bases not matched to a gene: 10. The CDR3 spans 16 residues. CDR3 bases: TGTGCCAGCAGCCCAAGGGGGCCCAGGGACACAGATACGCAGTATTTT. It translates to CASSPRGPRDTDTQYF.

This clone was seen a few times. The chain uses TRBV7-9 and TRBJ1-1, with TRBD1 matching 12 bases. CDR1 and CDR2 from the germline V gene are SEHNR and FQNEAQ (reference sequence). The CDR3 sequence is 17 residues long. Losses at the gene ends were 0 bases for V and 4 bases for J; bases not matched to a gene: 6. CDR3 DNA: TGTGCCAGCAGCTTAGCGGGACAGGGGGCGAGTAGCACTGAAGCTTTCTTT. It is translated as CASSLAGQGASSTEAFF.

This CDR3 reads CASSFEGREDTYGYTF. The DNA of the CDR3 is TGTGCCAGCAGTTTTGAAGGCCGGGAGGATACCTATGGCTACACCTTC. This chain connects TRBV27 to TRBJ1-2; no definite D call. This CDR3 is built from 16 residues. Between the trimmed V and J ends, which lost 3 bases and 4 bases, there was a span of 18 bases. Germline CDR1 reads MNHEY; CDR2 reads SMNVEV (reference sequence).

The rearrangement joins TRBV7-3 to TRBJ2-3, with TRBD2 matching over 12 bases. Germline V gene lookup returns CDR1 SGHTA and CDR2 FQGTGA. With 5 bases clipped from V and 6 bases from J, the junction kept 9 bases outside the gene matches. This CDR3 contains 16 residues. The CDR3 reads CASSTSTSGGRDTQYF. The CDR3 nucleotides read TGTGCCAGCAGCACATCGACTAGCGGGGGACGTGATACGCAGTATTTT.

This sequence joins TRBV19 and TRBJ1-3; 7 positions match TRBD1. Unmatched junction bases numbered 18, after V lost 9 bases and J lost 4 bases. Germline V CDR1 and CDR2: LNHDA, SQIVND (reference sequence). There are 17 residues in the CDR3. CDR3 amino acids: CASEDRQLPLLGNTIYF. CDR3 in DNA: TGTGCCAGCGAGGACAGGCAGCTCCCTCTTCTCGGAAACACCATATATTTT.

CDR3 bases: TGCGCCAGCAGCCAACCGAGGACCGGGAGGGGAAACACCATATATTTT. Encoded protein: CASSQPRTGRGNTIYF. The chain links TRBV4-1 to TRBJ1-3; D is uncertain. Deletions cut 2 bases from V and 4 bases from J, with 15 bases between. CDR1 and CDR2 (germline): MGHRA, YSYEKL. The CDR3 totals 16 residues.

This clone occurred many times. The chain employs TRBV19 and TRBJ1-2; 9 nucleotides align to TRBD1. This CDR3 comprises 13 residues. Germline lookup yields CDR1 LNHDA and CDR2 SQIVND (reference sequence). Trimming at V came to 6 bases and at J to 7 bases, leaving 6 bases not matched to a gene. In DNA form, the CDR3 reads TGTGCCAGTAGAAGGGGACAGGGCGGTGGCTACACCTTC. This gives the protein CASRRGQGGGYTF.

The gene calls are TRBV18 and TRBJ1-1; 10 nucleotides align to TRBD1. J gave up 2 bases and V 0 bases, and 6 bases lay outside the gene matches. Germline CDR1 is KGHSH and CDR2 is LQKENI. The CDR3 totals 17 residues. The CDR3 bases are TGTGCCAGCTCACCACCTAGAGGGACAGGGGAAAACACTGAAGCTTTCTTT. As protein: CASSPPRGTGENTEAFF. Full variable domain (remainder filled in from reference TRBV18 and TRBJ1-1): NAGVMQNPRHLVRRRGQEARLRCSPMKGHSHVYWYRQLPEEGLKFMVYLQKENIIDESGMPKERFSAEFPKEGPSILRIQQVVRGDSAAYFCASSPPRGTGENTEAFFGQGTRLTVV.

This rearrangement joins TRBV21-1 to TRBJ2-7; whether TRBD1, the table's D call, matches the DNA was not checked. TRBV21-1 is a pseudogene. This CDR3 spans 17 amino acids. CDR3 DNA: TGTGCCAGCAGCAAAGCGACTGGCGGACAGGGCTCCTACGAGCAGTACTTC. This translates into CASSKATGGQGSYEQYF.

The chain carries TRBV7-3 and TRBJ2-1; 7 bases align to TRBD2. The CDR3 length is 15 residues. V was clipped by 1 base and J by 4 bases; unmatched bases: 4. Germline V lookup: CDR1 SGHTA, CDR2 FQGTGA. The CDR3 DNA follows: TGTGCCAGCAGCTTAAATGTCGGGAGGTACAATGAGCAGTTCTTC. Translation gives CASSLNVGRYNEQFF.

The rearrangement links TRBV19 to TRBJ1-5; D is unclear. Germline CDR1 is LNHDA and CDR2 is SQIVND (reference sequence). The CDR3 is made up of 13 amino acids. The ends were cut back, 6 bases at V and 4 bases at J, with 10 bases in the middle. CDR3 bases: TGTGCCAGTAGACCCCCGGGGAATCAGCCCCAGCATTTT. Its translation is CASRPPGNQPQHF.

The V and J genes are TRBV4-1 and TRBJ1-4, with no clear D. The germline CDR1 and CDR2 sequences are MGHRA and YSYEKL. The V and J ends lost 7 bases and 0 bases respectively, with 9 bases between them. This CDR3 is 14 amino acids long. The CDR3 loop reads CASKRTATNEKLFF. CDR3 bases: TGCGCCAGCAAAAGAACTGCAACTAATGAAAAACTGTTTTTT.

The chain links TRBV15 to TRBJ2-3, with D unclear. V was shortened by 0 bases and J by 3 bases, with 10 bases between the two germline ends. The germline V gene has CDR1 LNHNV and CDR2 YYDKDF (reference sequence). CDR3 length: 15 residues. The CDR3 spells CATSRDRWATDTQYF. DNA of the CDR3: TGTGCCACCAGCAGAGATCGATGGGCAACAGATACGCAGTATTTT.

This clone has a single count. The genes are TRBV13 and TRBJ1-1; D is uncertain. The ends were cut back, 5 bases at V and 4 bases at J, with 17 bases in the middle. The CDR3 spans 15 residues. Germline-derived CDR1 and CDR2 are PRHDT and FYEKMQ (reference sequence). The CDR3 region is CASSAGYGFGTEAFF. In DNA form, the CDR3 reads TGTGCCAGCAGCGCCGGGTATGGGTTTGGCACTGAAGCTTTCTTT.

J is TRBJ2-2 and V is TRBV7-3; TRBD2 might be the D (6 bases). Germline CDR1 SGHTA, CDR2 FQGTGA. V was cut by 5 bases and J by 0 bases, with 13 bases left in between. The CDR3 consists of 16 residues. The CDR3 loop is CASSPAGTSNTGELFF. CDR3 nucleotides: TGTGCCAGCAGCCCGGCCGGGACTTCGAACACCGGGGAGCTGTTTTTT.

In this sample, this clone turned up a few times. The rearrangement uses TRBV4-1 and TRBJ2-5, with D maybe TRBD2 (5 bases). The V end lost 3 bases, the J end lost 9 bases, and 11 bases lay between the germline ends. The CDR3 has 12 residues. The germline V gene has CDR1 MGHRA and CDR2 YSYEKL. The chain's CDR3 is CASSHPAEAQYF. CDR3 in DNA: TGCGCCAGCAGCCACCCGGCGGAGGCCCAGTACTTC.

The rearrangement uses TRBV7-2 and TRBJ1-4, with D uncertain. Germline CDR1 and CDR2: SGHTA and FQGNSA. This CDR3 comprises 15 residues. The V gene lost 7 bases and the J gene lost 0 bases, with 12 bases spanning the gap. CDR3 sequence: CASTPGDATNEKLFF. The CDR3 DNA sequence: TGTGCCAGCACCCCGGGTGATGCAACTAATGAAAAACTGTTTTTT.

The chain combines TRBV5-1 with TRBJ2-6, with 8 bases that match TRBD1. After removal of 3 bases from V and 2 bases from J, the junction contained 4 bases not matched to a gene. This CDR3 region has 16 residues. CDR1 is SGHRS and CDR2 is YFSETQ in the germline V gene. In nucleotides, the CDR3 is TGCGCCAGCAGCTGGACAGGGTTTGCTGGGGCCAACGTCCTGACTTTC. Translation gives CASSWTGFAGANVLTF.

This clone was recorded a few times. The rearrangement joins TRBV27 to TRBJ1-6; tentatively, D is TRBD1 (5 bases). Germline values: CDR1 MNHEY, CDR2 SMNVEV (reference sequence). The CDR3 is 15 residues long. V lost 6 bases and J 10 bases, leaving 19 bases between the germline ends. The CDR3 loop reads CASSWGGAEYSPLHF. CDR3 in DNA: TGTGCCAGCAGCTGGGGCGGGGCAGAATACTCACCCCTCCACTTT.

This chain connects TRBV2 to TRBJ1-1; the match to TRBD1 covers 7 bases. After removal of 4 bases from V and 4 bases from J, the junction contained 6 bases not matched to a gene. Germline V gives CDR1 SNHLY, CDR2 FYNNEI. The CDR3 totals 14 residues. CDR3 residues: CASSVQGRGTEAFF. The CDR3 DNA sequence: TGTGCCAGCAGTGTACAGGGGCGAGGCACTGAAGCTTTCTTT.

This clone came up once. The gene calls are TRBV4-2 and TRBJ1-5; D is uncertain. Trimming left V 3 bases short and J 0 bases short, with 6 bases between. The CDR3 runs 14 residues. The germline V gene encodes CDR1 LGHNA and CDR2 YNFKEQ. CDR3 bases: TGTGCCAGCAGCCAGACTAATAGCAATCAGCCCCAGCATTTT. It encodes CASSQTNSNQPQHF.

Remarks on this clone: Here the CDR3 omits its conserved ending phenylalanine or tryptophan, so a read error is the likely source. The DNA is omitted, as the CDR3 cannot be located on it reliably, and the CDR3 follows TCRdb's listing. The chain combines TRBV3-1 (or the pseudogene TRBV3-2) with TRBJ1-6. The CDR3 length is 11 residues, termini included. The germline gives CDR1 LGHDT, CDR2 YNNKEL (reference sequence). The CDR3 here is CASSQPFIGGE.

This clone was counted a few times. The CDR3 protein is CASSSQAGSNQPQHF. Here the CDR3 DNA reads TGTGCCAGCAGTTCCCAGGCGGGGAGCAATCAGCCCCAGCATTTT. This chain links TRBV28 with TRBJ1-5; D not resolved. Trimming cost V 4 bases and J 1 base, with 11 bases left between them. The CDR3 is 15 amino acids. Germline V gene sequence: CDR1 MDHEN, CDR2 SYDVKM.

This clone was seen a few times. The chain recombines TRBV4-1 with TRBJ2-1; TRBD2 might be the D (5 bases). Trimming took off 1 base at V and 8 bases at J, with 9 bases between the two ends. Germline V CDR1 and CDR2: MGHRA, YSYEKL. The CDR3 sequence is 13 residues long. The CDR3 bases are TGCGCCAGCAGCCAAGTAACGGGGTATGAGCAGTTCTTC. This encodes CASSQVTGYEQFF.

This chain uses TRBV28 with TRBJ1-5, with 8 positions matching TRBD1. The CDR3 runs 13 residues. CDR1 and CDR2 from the germline V gene are MDHEN and SYDVKM. V trimming: 11 bases; J trimming: 6 bases; junction bases outside the gene matches: 9. The CDR3 nucleotides are TGTGCCGCCATAACAGGGGGAATTCAGCCCCAGCATTTT. It yields the protein CAAITGGIQPQHF.

The rearrangement uses TRBV7-2 and TRBJ1-5; no clear D. Trimming stripped 5 bases from V and 0 bases from J, with 11 bases between. The CDR3 runs 15 residues. Germline V gene lookup returns CDR1 SGHTA and CDR2 FQGNSA. CDR3 in DNA: TGTGCCAGCAGCCCGGCGGTTTATAGCAATCAGCCCCAGCATTTT. Its protein product is CASSPAVYSNQPQHF. Using reference TRBV7-2 and TRBJ1-5 for the parts outside the CDR3, the full variable domain is GAGVSQSPSNKVTEKGKDVELRCDPISGHTALYWYRQSLGQGLEFLIYFQGNSAPDKSGLPSDRFSAERTGGSVSTLTIQRTQQEDSAVYLCASSPAVYSNQPQHFGDGTRLSIL.